Following are 8 T cell receptor beta chains from one sample sequenced in a study of shared clonotypes between healthy human individuals. TCRdb's table, derived via immunoSEQ multiplex PCR, lists solely in-frame clones and lacks some. The top ten hold roughly 0.42% of the sample, which has approximately 1.4 million clones, approximately 98% seen once. Material for sequencing was naive CD4+ T cells sorted from blood. Subset indicated: CD45RA+ positively selected. The receptors were gathered from a man aged 25-45 years in good health.

This clone was recorded only once. The chain recombines TRBV7-3 with TRBJ2-7, with D perhaps TRBD1 (6 bases). With 1 base removed from V and 7 bases from J, the gap between germline ends came to 14 bases. The germline V gene encodes CDR1 SGHTA and CDR2 FQGTGA. CDR3 length: 14 amino acids. The CDR3 loop is CASSLNPGQGEQYF. DNA of the CDR3: TGTGCCAGCAGCTTAAATCCCGGGCAGGGGGAGCAGTACTTC.

The chain joins TRBV10-1 to TRBJ2-7, with D tentatively TRBD2 (5 bases). V was clipped by 2 bases and J by 13 bases, with 15 bases between them. Germline CDR1 WNHNN, CDR2 SYGVQD (reference sequence). The CDR3 is made up of 12 amino acids. In DNA form, the CDR3 reads TGCGCCAGCAGTGAGGCTCGGGGTACCATCTACTTC. It is translated as CASSEARGTIYF.

A few counts support this clone. The chain combines TRBV5-1 with TRBJ2-2, with TRBD2 matching 10 bases. Germline V lookup: CDR1 SGHRS, CDR2 YFSETQ. Trimming removed 7 bases from V and 6 bases from J; junction bases left unmatched: 6. There are 14 residues in the CDR3. The CDR3 here is CASRAGGPAGELFF. The CDR3 coding sequence is TGCGCCAGCCGAGCGGGAGGGCCCGCCGGGGAGCTGTTTTTT.

V and J are TRBV10-3 and TRBJ2-7; 14 bases are shared with TRBD2. With 6 bases clipped from V and 5 bases from J, the junction kept 9 bases outside the gene matches. Germline V gene data show CDR1 as ENHRY and CDR2 as SYGVKD. This CDR3 is built from 16 residues. The CDR3 loop is CAISSGLAGVGDEQYF. The CDR3 nucleotides are TGTGCCATCAGCTCGGGACTAGCGGGAGTCGGTGACGAGCAGTACTTC.

The V call is TRBV18, the J call TRBJ2-3, with D tentatively TRBD1 (6 bases). Germline CDR1 and CDR2: KGHSH and LQKENI. V lost 4 bases and J lost 4, with 15 bases in between. CDR3 length: 15 residues. This CDR3 is CASSQQGGKADTQYF. For the CDR3, the DNA is TGTGCCAGCTCACAACAGGGCGGTAAGGCAGATACGCAGTATTTT. The entire variable domain, with the rest obtained from reference TRBV18 and TRBJ2-3, is as follows: NAGVMQNPRHLVRRRGQEARLRCSPMKGHSHVYWYRQLPEEGLKFMVYLQKENIIDESGMPKERFSAEFPKEGPSILRIQQVVRGDSAAYFCASSQQGGKADTQYFGPGTRLTVL.

The rearrangement links TRBV6-1 to TRBJ2-5; D possibly corresponds to TRBD2 (5 bases). Trimming shortened V by 6 bases and J by 4 bases, and 12 bases separated the two germline ends. In germline, CDR1 is MNHNS, CDR2 SASEGT. This CDR3 has 13 amino acids. The CDR3: CASRRTGRETQYF. The CDR3 DNA reads as TGTGCCAGCAGGCGGACGGGGAGAGAGACCCAGTACTTC.

The count of this clone is one. The chain has TRBV9 and TRBJ2-7, with D perhaps TRBD2 (5 bases). This CDR3 region has 14 residues. Germline loops: CDR1 SGDLS, CDR2 YYNGEE. V was shortened by 3 bases and J by 6 bases, with 16 bases between the two germline ends. CDR3 in amino acids: CASSAGVSGTEQYF. The CDR3 coding sequence is TGTGCCAGCAGCGCGGGCGTTTCGGGAACCGAGCAGTACTTC.

The CDR3 DNA sequence: TGTGCCACCAGCAGAGTCGGAGCGGGAGCTACGCAGTATTTT. It is translated as CATSRVGAGATQYF. The J gene is TRBJ2-3, the V gene TRBV15; 8 nucleotides align to TRBD2. J was trimmed by 8 bases and V by 1 base; bases with no gene match: 5. Germline V lookup: CDR1 LNHNV, CDR2 YYDKDF (reference sequence). This CDR3 comprises 14 residues.